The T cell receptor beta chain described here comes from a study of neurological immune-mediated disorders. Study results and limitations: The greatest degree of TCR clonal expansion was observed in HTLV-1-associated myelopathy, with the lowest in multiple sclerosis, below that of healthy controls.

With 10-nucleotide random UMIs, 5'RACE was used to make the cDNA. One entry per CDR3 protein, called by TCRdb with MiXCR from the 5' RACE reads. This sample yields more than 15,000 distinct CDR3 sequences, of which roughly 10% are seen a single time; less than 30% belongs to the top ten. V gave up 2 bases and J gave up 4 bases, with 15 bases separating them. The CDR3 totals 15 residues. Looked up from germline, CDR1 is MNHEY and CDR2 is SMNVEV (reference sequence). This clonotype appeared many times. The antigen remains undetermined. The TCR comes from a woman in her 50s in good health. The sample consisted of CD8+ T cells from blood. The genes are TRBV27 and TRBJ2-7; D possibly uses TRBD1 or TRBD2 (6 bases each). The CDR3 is CASSLRGQGLYEQYF. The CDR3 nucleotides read TGTGCCAGCAGTTTACGGGGGCAGGGATTGTACGAGCAGTACTTC.